The rows below give T cell receptor beta chains drawn from one sample of a study of blood T cell repertoires in COVID-19. Some clones are missing from TCRdb's copy, which holds only in-frame ones; the method was immunoSEQ multiplex PCR. The sample has 350,000 to 450,000 clones, about 88% seen once; the top ten hold roughly 1.4%. Material for sequencing was PBMCs or T cells enriched from blood (not recorded which). The receptors originated from a woman aged 18-29 years who had been exposed to COVID-19. CDR3s include the opening cysteine and the closing phenylalanine or tryptophan. A D gene is named only where the DNA matches it firmly.

>-|TRBV19|TRBJ2-1
CASSLQWESVEQFF
>-|TRBV18|TRBJ1-5
CASSGQNSNQPQHF
>TRBD2|TRBV7-9|TRBJ2-7
CASSLGLAGNPNYEQYF
>TRBD1|TRBV6-1|TRBJ1-5
CASSEAGQGGQPQHF
>-|TRBV6-5|TRBJ2-7
CASSYSPGIGLEQYF
>-|TRBV12-3/TRBV12-4|TRBJ1-4
CASMLGANEKLFF
>TRBD1|TRBV5-5|TRBJ1-4
CASSAGQGRATNEKLFF
>-|TRBV19|TRBJ1-5
CASTKEGAPNQPQHF
>-|TRBV7-9|TRBJ1-2
CASSVAVSYGYTF
>TRBD1|TRBV27|TRBJ1-2
CASSLTDKQGQGPRYGYTF
>-|TRBV18|TRBJ1-4
CASSPPLRGGLNEKLFF
>-|TRBV18|TRBJ2-7
CASSPPVSQGRNEQYF
>TRBD1|TRBV5-1|TRBJ1-4
CASSSTLSTGASEKLFF
>-|TRBV6-5|TRBJ2-2
CASTQGGNTGELFF
>-|TRBV9|TRBJ1-1
CASSPQGQNTEAFF
>-|TRBV2|TRBJ2-7
CASSLPGEVFEQYF
>TRBD2|TRBV5-5|TRBJ2-7
CASSLGAGGLAYEQYF
>TRBD2|TRBV19|TRBJ2-5
CASIGGRALIETQYF
>-|TRBV5-1|TRBJ2-7
CASSLAGVGASYEQYF